This T cell receptor (beta chain) was recorded in a study of CD8 T cells in Susac syndrome. Germline values: CDR1 SGDLS, CDR2 YYNGEE. This CDR3 comprises 13 residues. V was cut by 5 bases and J by 2 bases, with 10 bases left in between. Sequencing targeted TCR beta in T cells from blood (CD8+ and CD4+). The RNA input was roughly 0.45 to 1 ug, and it was reverse transcribed with random hexamers. Using its own MiXCR run on the immunoSEQ multiplex PCR reads, TCRdb lists one record per CDR3 protein. The sample contains nearly 110,000 distinct CDR3 sequences, approximately 95% of which appear only once. This TCR was recovered from a human donor with Susac syndrome. Material for sequencing was CD8+ T cells from PBMCs. The gene calls are TRBV9 and TRBJ1-2, with D perhaps matching TRBD1 (5 bases). CDR3 sequence: CASSARANYGYTF. CDR3 DNA sequence: TGTGCCAGCAGTGCCAGGGCGAACTATGGCTACACCTTC.